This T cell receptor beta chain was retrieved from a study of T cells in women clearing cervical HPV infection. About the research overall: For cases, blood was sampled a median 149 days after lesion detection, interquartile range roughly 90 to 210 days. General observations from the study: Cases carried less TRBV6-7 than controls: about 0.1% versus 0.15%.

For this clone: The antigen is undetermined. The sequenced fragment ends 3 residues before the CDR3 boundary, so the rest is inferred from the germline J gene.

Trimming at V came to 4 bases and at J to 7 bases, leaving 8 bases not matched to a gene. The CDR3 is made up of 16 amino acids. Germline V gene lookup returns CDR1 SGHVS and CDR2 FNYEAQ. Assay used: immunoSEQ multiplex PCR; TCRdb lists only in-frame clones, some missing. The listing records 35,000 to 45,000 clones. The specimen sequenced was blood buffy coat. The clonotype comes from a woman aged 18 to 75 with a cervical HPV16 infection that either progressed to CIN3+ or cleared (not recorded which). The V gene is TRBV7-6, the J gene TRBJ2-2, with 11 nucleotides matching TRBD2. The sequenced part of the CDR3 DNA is TGTGCCAGCAGCTCAACCGGGACTAGCGGTCACGGGGAG. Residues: CASSSTGTSGHGE. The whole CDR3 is CASSSTGTSGHGELFF.